A selection of T cell receptor beta chains follows, all from one sample in a study of cytomegalovirus exposure and HLA in healthy donors. The protocol was immunoSEQ multiplex PCR, while the TCRdb copy is restricted to in-frame clones and leaves out a portion. The repertoire has 110,000 to 150,000 clones, around 88% of them found once; the top ten carry about 7.9%. Sequenced material: PBMCs. All receptors derive from a woman younger than 35 in good health and CMV-seropositive. CDR3s include the opening cysteine and the closing phenylalanine or tryptophan. D genes are given only for firm matches. Size tells how often a clone was seen (once, few, many) or the class of an expanded clone, and some rows leave it out.

abundance: .
j_gene: TRBJ2-4
d_gene: TRBD1
v_gene: TRBV11-2
CDR3aa: CASSLELGQGIRYF
CDR3nt: TGTGCCAGCAGCTTAGAGCTCGGACAGGGTATTCGCTACTTC

abundance: .
j_gene: TRBJ1-1
d_gene: .
v_gene: TRBV6-1
CDR3aa: CASSEAETRNTEAFF
CDR3nt: TGTGCCAGCAGTGAAGCGGAGACTCGAAACACTGAAGCTTTCTTT

abundance: .
j_gene: TRBJ1-4
d_gene: TRBD1
v_gene: TRBV5-1
CDR3aa: CASSSKGGRGNEKLFF
CDR3nt: TGCGCCAGCAGCTCAAAGGGGGGCAGGGGGAATGAAAAACTGTTTTTT

abundance: once
j_gene: TRBJ1-2
d_gene: TRBD1
v_gene: TRBV28
CDR3aa: CASSYTGQVGYGYTF
CDR3nt: TGTGCCAGCAGTTACACTGGACAGGTGGGCTATGGCTACACCTTC

abundance: few
j_gene: TRBJ2-1
d_gene: TRBD1
v_gene: TRBV18
CDR3aa: CASSPTLTGHEQFF
CDR3nt: TGTGCCAGCTCGCCTACCCTGACAGGGCATGAGCAGTTCTTC

abundance: .
j_gene: TRBJ2-3
d_gene: TRBD1
v_gene: TRBV9
CDR3aa: CASSYRTGLSTDTQYF
CDR3nt: TGTGCCAGCAGCTACCGGACAGGACTGAGCACAGATACGCAGTATTTT

abundance: .
j_gene: TRBJ1-5
d_gene: .
v_gene: TRBV2
CDR3aa: CASSARGGSKPQHF
CDR3nt: TGTGCCAGCAGTGCTAGGGGGGGCTCTAAGCCCCAGCATTTT

abundance: .
j_gene: TRBJ1-1
d_gene: TRBD1
v_gene: TRBV5-4
CDR3aa: CASSSTGTGNTEAFF
CDR3nt: TGTGCCAGCAGCTCCACCGGGACAGGGAACACTGAAGCTTTCTTT

abundance: .
j_gene: TRBJ2-7
d_gene: .
v_gene: TRBV11-2
CDR3aa: CASSRGGSSYEQYF
CDR3nt: TGTGCCAGCAGTCGTGGAGGATCTTCCTACGAGCAGTACTTC

abundance: .
j_gene: TRBJ1-3
d_gene: .
v_gene: TRBV18
CDR3aa: CASSPPEQGTKRNTIYF
CDR3nt: TGTGCCAGCTCACCACCTGAGCAGGGGACAAAAAGAAACACCATATATTTT

abundance: .
j_gene: TRBJ2-7
d_gene: TRBD1
v_gene: TRBV2
CDR3aa: CASIARDRTSYEQYF
CDR3nt: TGTGCCAGCATCGCGAGGGACAGGACGTCCTACGAGCAGTACTTC

abundance: .
j_gene: TRBJ1-1
d_gene: .
v_gene: TRBV2
CDR3aa: CASRTDGVMNTEAFF
CDR3nt: TGTGCCAGCCGAACCGATGGAGTAATGAACACTGAAGCTTTCTTT

abundance: .
j_gene: TRBJ1-5
d_gene: .
v_gene: TRBV2
CDR3aa: CASSEAGWGNQPQHF
CDR3nt: TGTGCCAGCAGTGAGGCAGGGTGGGGCAATCAGCCCCAGCATTTT

abundance: .
j_gene: TRBJ2-3
d_gene: TRBD2
v_gene: TRBV19
CDR3aa: CASSIAGTSVADTQYF
CDR3nt: TGTGCCAGTAGTATAGCCGGGACTAGCGTCGCAGATACGCAGTATTTT

abundance: .
j_gene: TRBJ2-7
d_gene: TRBD2
v_gene: TRBV28
CDR3aa: CASSLLAGGDEQYF
CDR3nt: TGTGCCAGCAGCCTACTAGCGGGAGGGGACGAGCAGTACTTC

abundance: .
j_gene: TRBJ1-5
d_gene: TRBD1
v_gene: TRBV28
CDR3aa: CASSLGDRGNQPQHF
CDR3nt: TGTGCCAGCAGTTTAGGGGACAGGGGCAATCAGCCCCAGCATTTT

abundance: .
j_gene: TRBJ1-5
d_gene: TRBD1
v_gene: TRBV7-2
CDR3aa: CASSLDRRNQPQHF
CDR3nt: TGTGCCAGCAGTTTGGACAGGCGCAATCAGCCCCAGCATTTT

abundance: .
j_gene: TRBJ2-1
d_gene: .
v_gene: TRBV5-1
CDR3aa: CASATYNEQFF
CDR3nt: TGCGCCAGCGCGACATACAATGAGCAGTTCTTC

abundance: .
j_gene: TRBJ1-3
d_gene: TRBD1
v_gene: TRBV9
CDR3aa: CASSLGTGVSGNTIYF
CDR3nt: TGTGCCAGCAGCCTAGGGACAGGGGTCTCTGGAAACACCATATATTTT

abundance: once
j_gene: TRBJ2-7
d_gene: .
v_gene: TRBV30
CDR3aa: CAWIQGVEQYF
CDR3nt: TGTGCCTGGATACAGGGAGTCGAGCAGTACTTC

abundance: .
j_gene: TRBJ2-2
d_gene: TRBD1
v_gene: TRBV2
CDR3aa: CASSTQGGAGELFF
CDR3nt: TGTGCCAGCAGTACTCAAGGGGGCGCCGGGGAGCTGTTTTTT

abundance: .
j_gene: TRBJ1-4
d_gene: TRBD1
v_gene: TRBV28
CDR3aa: CASSSSQGAENEKLFF
CDR3nt: TGTGCCAGCAGTTCCTCCCAGGGGGCAGAGAATGAAAAACTGTTTTTT

abundance: .
j_gene: TRBJ1-3
d_gene: .
v_gene: TRBV5-3
CDR3aa: CARRYYRGQRPKSHSGNTIYF
CDR3nt: TGTGCCAGAAGATACTACCGGGGACAACGGCCCAAGAGCCACTCTGGAAACACCATATATTTT

abundance: .
j_gene: TRBJ2-5
d_gene: TRBD2
v_gene: TRBV30
CDR3aa: CAWSIMRGAGETQYF
CDR3nt: TGTGCCTGGAGTATCATGCGGGGGGCGGGGGAGACCCAGTACTTC

abundance: .
j_gene: TRBJ1-2
d_gene: TRBD1
v_gene: TRBV12-5
CDR3aa: CASGSTGSLYGYTF
CDR3nt: TGTGCTAGTGGTTCGACAGGGAGTTTATATGGCTACACCTTC

abundance: .
j_gene: TRBJ1-1
d_gene: TRBD1
v_gene: TRBV7-2
CDR3aa: CASSLWTGTGNTEAFF
CDR3nt: TGTGCCAGCAGCTTATGGACAGGGACGGGGAACACTGAAGCTTTCTTT

abundance: .
j_gene: TRBJ2-1
d_gene: TRBD2
v_gene: TRBV5-4
CDR3aa: CASSSSGRYNEQFF
CDR3nt: TGTGCCAGCAGTTCTAGCGGGAGGTACAATGAGCAGTTCTTC

abundance: .
j_gene: TRBJ2-7
d_gene: .
v_gene: TRBV5-1
CDR3aa: CASSPGLAYEQYF
CDR3nt: TGCGCCAGCAGCCCCGGACTGGCCTACGAGCAGTACTTC

abundance: .
j_gene: TRBJ2-7
d_gene: .
v_gene: TRBV2
CDR3aa: CASSPNRAGTYEQYF
CDR3nt: TGTGCCAGCAGTCCGAACAGGGCTGGAACCTACGAGCAGTACTTC

abundance: once
j_gene: TRBJ2-1
d_gene: TRBD1
v_gene: TRBV10-1
CDR3aa: CASSAIQGAGDNEQFF
CDR3nt: TGCGCCAGCAGTGCGATACAGGGGGCCGGTGACAATGAGCAGTTCTTC

abundance: .
j_gene: TRBJ2-1
d_gene: TRBD2
v_gene: TRBV6-1
CDR3aa: CASGQSGRYEDEQFF
CDR3nt: TGTGCCAGCGGTCAGAGCGGGAGGTACGAGGATGAGCAGTTCTTC

abundance: .
j_gene: TRBJ2-5
d_gene: .
v_gene: TRBV15
CDR3aa: CATSRDSGLDATQYF
CDR3nt: TGTGCCACCAGCAGAGACTCAGGGCTAGACGCGACCCAGTACTTC

abundance: few
j_gene: TRBJ1-1
d_gene: TRBD1
v_gene: TRBV27
CDR3aa: CASSLHNRDSEAFF
CDR3nt: TGTGCCAGCAGTCTCCATAACCGGGACAGTGAAGCTTTCTTT

abundance: .
j_gene: TRBJ2-2
d_gene: .
v_gene: TRBV2
CDR3aa: CASSEIGGLAAGELFF
CDR3nt: TGTGCCAGCAGTGAGATCGGAGGGTTGGCTGCCGGGGAGCTGTTTTTT

abundance: .
j_gene: TRBJ1-1
d_gene: .
v_gene: TRBV5-4
CDR3aa: CASSLQGPSNTEAFF
CDR3nt: TGTGCCAGCAGCTTACAGGGTCCTTCGAACACTGAAGCTTTCTTT

abundance: .
j_gene: TRBJ2-2
d_gene: .
v_gene: TRBV9
CDR3aa: CASSDRVAGELFF
CDR3nt: TGTGCCAGCAGCGACAGGGTTGCCGGGGAGCTGTTTTTT

abundance: .
j_gene: TRBJ2-7
d_gene: .
v_gene: TRBV6-1
CDR3aa: CASSDRGYEQYF
CDR3nt: TGTGCCAGCAGTGACAGGGGCTACGAGCAGTACTTC

abundance: .
j_gene: TRBJ1-6
d_gene: TRBD1
v_gene: TRBV19
CDR3aa: CASTGQGKGSPLHF
CDR3nt: TGTGCCAGTACGGGACAGGGGAAAGGCTCACCCCTCCACTTT

abundance: .
j_gene: TRBJ2-3
d_gene: .
v_gene: TRBV18
CDR3aa: CASSILSNTDTQYF
CDR3nt: TGTGCCAGCTCAATCCTTTCTAACACAGATACGCAGTATTTT

abundance: .
j_gene: TRBJ2-3
d_gene: TRBD1
v_gene: TRBV11-1
CDR3aa: CASSWDRGLTDTQYF
CDR3nt: TGTGCCAGCAGCTGGGACAGAGGACTCACAGATACGCAGTATTTT

abundance: once
j_gene: TRBJ2-2
d_gene: TRBD2
v_gene: TRBV5-1
CDR3aa: CASSLDRGRNTGELFF
CDR3nt: TGCGCCAGCAGCTTGGATCGCGGGAGGAACACCGGGGAGCTGTTTTTT

abundance: once
j_gene: TRBJ1-4
d_gene: .
v_gene: TRBV7-8
CDR3aa: CASSLSGGSNEKLFF
CDR3nt: TGTGCCAGCAGCTTATCCGGAGGGTCTAATGAAAAACTGTTTTTT

abundance: .
j_gene: TRBJ2-1
d_gene: .
v_gene: TRBV30
CDR3aa: CAWSLSSYNEQFF
CDR3nt: TGTGCCTGGAGCCTCAGCTCCTACAATGAGCAGTTCTTC

abundance: .
j_gene: TRBJ1-2
d_gene: TRBD1
v_gene: TRBV5-1
CDR3aa: CASSVGGTDGYTF
CDR3nt: TGCGCCAGCAGCGTGGGAGGGACAGATGGCTACACCTTC

abundance: .
j_gene: TRBJ2-5
d_gene: TRBD1
v_gene: TRBV11-1
CDR3aa: CASSPTAQGRGETQYF
CDR3nt: TGTGCCAGCAGCCCCACCGCACAGGGGCGCGGAGAGACCCAGTACTTC

abundance: .
j_gene: TRBJ2-4
d_gene: .
v_gene: TRBV11-3
CDR3aa: CASSLGGVGANIQYF
CDR3nt: TGTGCCAGCAGCTTAGGAGGGGTGGGGGCAAACATTCAGTACTTC

abundance: .
j_gene: TRBJ1-4
d_gene: TRBD1
v_gene: TRBV6-5
CDR3aa: CASSQDRVGGKLFF
CDR3nt: TGTGCCAGCAGCCAGGACAGGGTCGGGGGAAAACTGTTTTTT

abundance: once
j_gene: TRBJ1-6
d_gene: .
v_gene: TRBV9
CDR3aa: CASSAGLGSLNSPLHF
CDR3nt: TGTGCCAGCAGCGCCGGACTCGGCTCCCTTAATTCACCCCTCCACTTT

abundance: .
j_gene: TRBJ1-5
d_gene: TRBD1
v_gene: TRBV6-6
CDR3aa: CASSSTGYQPQHF
CDR3nt: TGTGCCAGCAGTTCGACAGGGTATCAGCCCCAGCATTTT

abundance: .
j_gene: TRBJ1-4
d_gene: .
v_gene: TRBV19
CDR3aa: CASSIMTAGNEKLFF
CDR3nt: TGTGCCAGTAGTATAATGACAGCCGGTAATGAAAAACTGTTTTTT

abundance: few
j_gene: TRBJ1-6
d_gene: TRBD1
v_gene: TRBV5-4
CDR3aa: CASSTGWHNSPLHF
CDR3nt: TGTGCCAGCTCGACAGGGTGGCATAATTCACCCCTCCACTTT

abundance: few
j_gene: TRBJ2-5
d_gene: TRBD2
v_gene: TRBV27
CDR3aa: CASSPVAGKETQYF
CDR3nt: TGTGCCAGCAGTCCCGTAGCGGGAAAAGAGACCCAGTACTTC

abundance: .
j_gene: TRBJ1-5
d_gene: .
v_gene: TRBV19
CDR3aa: CASKWDTGSNQPQHF
CDR3nt: TGTGCCAGTAAGTGGGACACCGGTAGCAATCAGCCCCAGCATTTT

abundance: .
j_gene: TRBJ2-1
d_gene: TRBD2
v_gene: TRBV6-1
CDR3aa: CASSEAPLAGGYNEQFF
CDR3nt: TGTGCCAGCAGTGAAGCCCCCCTAGCGGGGGGTTATAATGAGCAGTTCTTC

abundance: .
j_gene: TRBJ1-5
d_gene: .
v_gene: TRBV6-1
CDR3aa: CASSEIQGRGQPQHF
CDR3nt: TGTGCCAGCAGTGAAATCCAGGGGCGAGGTCAGCCCCAGCATTTT

abundance: .
j_gene: TRBJ2-1
d_gene: .
v_gene: TRBV11-2
CDR3aa: CASSLRYDRTRDYNEQFF
CDR3nt: TGTGCCAGCAGCTTAAGGTACGACAGGACGCGAGATTACAATGAGCAGTTCTTC

abundance: .
j_gene: TRBJ2-6
d_gene: TRBD2
v_gene: TRBV30
CDR3aa: CAWTRLAGHSGANVLTF
CDR3nt: TGTGCCTGGACAAGACTAGCGGGTCACTCTGGGGCCAACGTCCTGACTTTC

abundance: .
j_gene: TRBJ2-3
d_gene: .
v_gene: TRBV28
CDR3aa: CASVLPGAGEGDTQYF
CDR3nt: TGTGCCAGCGTCCTCCCGGGTGCGGGCGAGGGAGATACGCAGTATTTT

abundance: .
j_gene: TRBJ2-1
d_gene: TRBD2
v_gene: TRBV28
CDR3aa: CASSFPPTSVGEQFF
CDR3nt: TGTGCCAGCAGTTTTCCACCCACTAGCGTCGGTGAGCAGTTCTTC